Listed below are T cell receptor beta chains from one sample, sequenced in a study of radiotherapy plus CTLA-4 blockade in lung cancer. Clones were sequenced by immunoSEQ multiplex PCR, and TCRdb holds only the in-frame ones, with some missing. The sample has tens of thousands of clones; just under 75% are singletons. Sequences were derived from peripheral blood, sampled from a patient treated with radiotherapy plus ipilimumab. The receptor set was obtained from a human donor with non-small cell lung cancer who had stable disease on radiotherapy plus ipilimumab. The CDR3 runs from the conserved cysteine through the conserved F or W. D genes are given only for firm matches. Size values are once, few and many counts, or a class for expanded clones, and some rows have none.

size | D | J | V | CDR3 | DNA
. | . | TRBJ1-4 | TRBV7-9 | CASSPQRVRATNEKLFF | TGTGCCAGCAGCCCACAGAGGGTCCGAGCAACTAATGAAAAACTGTTTTTT
. | . | TRBJ1-3 | TRBV4-1 | CASSQGSGTGNTIYF | TGCGCCAGCAGCCAGGGTTCGGGTACCGGAAACACCATATATTTT
few | . | TRBJ1-3 | TRBV6-5 | CASSYTTGSGNTIYF | TGTGCCAGCAGTTACACCACGGGCTCTGGAAACACCATATATTTT
. | . | TRBJ2-1 | TRBV9 | CASSVEFGSYNEQFF | TGTGCCAGCAGCGTAGAATTCGGGTCCTACAATGAGCAGTTCTTC
. | . | TRBJ2-2 | TRBV11-3 | CASSLGGNTGELFF | TGTGCCAGCAGCTTAGGCGGGAACACCGGGGAGCTGTTTTTT
. | TRBD1 | TRBJ2-7 | TRBV5-1 | CASSPLGTGNYEQYF | TGCGCCAGCAGCCCCCTGGGGACAGGTAACTACGAGCAGTACTTC
. | . | TRBJ2-7 | TRBV25-1 | CASRRSQVGEQYF | TGTGCCAGCAGACGTTCGCAGGTAGGAGAGCAGTACTTC
few | . | TRBJ1-2 | TRBV6-1 | CASRQGSGGYTF | TGTGCCAGCAGACAGGGATCAGGTGGCTACACCTTC
. | TRBD1 | TRBJ1-2 | TRBV27 | CASSGQRDPTGANYGYTF | TGTGCCAGCAGTGGACAACGCGACCCCACAGGGGCTAACTATGGCTACACCTTC
. | TRBD1 | TRBJ2-5 | TRBV18 | CASSPPRTGGRGYQETQYF | TGTGCCAGCTCACCCCCAAGGACAGGGGGCCGGGGGTACCAAGAGACCCAGTACTTC
. | . | TRBJ1-4 | TRBV15 | CATSRDSEGSRLRIEKLFF | TGTGCCACCAGCAGAGACTCAGAGGGTTCCCGGTTGCGGATCGAAAAACTGTTTTTT
. | . | TRBJ1-3 | TRBV5-6 | CASSFQAGARGNTIYF | TGTGCCAGCAGCTTCCAGGCGGGGGCGCGGGGAAACACCATATATTTT
. | TRBD1 | TRBJ1-2 | TRBV30 | CAWKTGVIGYTF | TGTGCCTGGAAAACAGGGGTGATTGGCTACACCTTC
. | TRBD1 | TRBJ1-5 | TRBV7-6 | CASSLGTGHQPQHF | TGTGCCAGCAGCTTAGGGACAGGTCATCAGCCCCAGCATTTT
. | . | TRBJ1-1 | TRBV5-4 | CASSPGPNTEAFF | TGTGCCAGCAGCCCTGGGCCAAACACTGAAGCTTTCTTT
. | TRBD1 | TRBJ2-7 | TRBV11-3 | CASSSGQIQNYEQYF | TGTGCCAGCAGCTCGGGACAGATCCAGAACTACGAGCAGTACTTC
. | . | TRBJ1-1 | TRBV10-2 | CASRTRGGIDTEAFF | TGCGCCAGCAGAACGAGGGGGGGTATAGACACTGAAGCTTTCTTT
. | . | TRBJ2-3 | TRBV6-6 | CASSYVAERTDTQYF | TGTGCCAGCAGTTATGTGGCCGAACGCACAGATACGCAGTATTTT
. | . | TRBJ1-1 | TRBV7-2 | CASSFAGYNTEAFF | TGTGCCAGCAGCTTTGCAGGGTACAACACTGAAGCTTTCTTT
. | TRBD2 | TRBJ2-1 | TRBV7-8 | CASSLGSGGAYNEQFF | TGTGCCAGCAGCTTAGGCAGCGGGGGGGCCTACAATGAGCAGTTCTTC
. | . | TRBJ1-6 | TRBV7-2 | CASSPRQGSAPLHF | TGTGCCAGCAGCCCGCGCCAGGGAAGTGCACCCCTCCACTTT
few | TRBD1 | TRBJ1-5 | TRBV7-2 | CASSKLDRADQPQHF | TGTGCCAGCAGCAAACTCGACAGGGCGGATCAGCCCCAGCATTTT
. | . | TRBJ2-5 | TRBV5-1 | CASSLQGTQETQYF | TGCGCCAGCAGCTTACAGGGTACCCAAGAGACCCAGTACTTC
. | . | TRBJ1-1 | TRBV11-2 | CASTPQASEAFF | TGTGCCAGCACCCCTCAAGCGTCTGAAGCTTTCTTT
. | . | TRBJ2-3 | TRBV2 | CADGQGIRDTQYF | TGTGCCGACGGGCAGGGGATCAGAGATACGCAGTATTTT
. | TRBD2 | TRBJ2-5 | TRBV5-1 | CASSLYSGERETQYF | TGCGCCAGCAGCTTGTATAGCGGGGAGAGGGAGACCCAGTACTTC
. | . | TRBJ1-2 | TRBV5-1 | CASSLEGERTGYTF | TGCGCCAGCAGCCTGGAAGGGGAAAGGACTGGCTACACCTTC
. | . | TRBJ2-3 | TRBV29-1 | CSVDKGDSDTQYF | TGCAGCGTTGATAAAGGGGACTCGGATACGCAGTATTTT
. | TRBD1 | TRBJ2-5 | TRBV11-1 | CASSLAPDRARTQYF | TGTGCCAGCAGCTTAGCGCCCGACAGGGCTCGAACCCAGTACTTC
. | . | TRBJ1-2 | TRBV28 | CASQEGSSNYGYTF | TGTGCCAGCCAGGAGGGATCGTCTAACTATGGCTACACCTTC
. | . | TRBJ1-5 | TRBV29-1 | CSVLTGYSNQPQHF | TGCAGCGTTCTGACAGGATATAGCAATCAGCCCCAGCATTTT
few | TRBD1 | TRBJ2-2 | TRBV9 | CASSSQAGTANTGELFF | TGTGCCAGCAGCTCGCAAGCCGGGACAGCGAACACCGGGGAGCTGTTTTTT